The rows below give T cell receptor beta chains drawn from one sample of a study of blood T cells in healthy people across ages. One entry per CDR3 protein results from TCRdb running MiXCR on the 5' RACE reads. Here the sample spans 550,000 to 700,000 distinct CDR3 sequences, 25% to 30% being singletons. Material for sequencing was blood. These receptors all stem from a woman in her seventies in good health. CDR3s include the opening cysteine and the closing phenylalanine or tryptophan. Fields, in order: clone size, J gene, D gene, V gene, CDR3 DNA, CDR3 protein. A D gene is named only where the DNA matches it firmly. Only some rows state a clone size, as once, few, many or a class for expanded clones.

abundance: once; j_gene: TRBJ2-5; d_gene: NA; v_gene: TRBV18; CDR3nt: TGTGCCAGCTCACCATGGGGTGGAGGGGTCTCGGCGATGGGAGAGACCCAGTACTTC; CDR3aa: CASSPWGGGVSAMGETQYF
abundance: NA; j_gene: TRBJ2-2; d_gene: TRBD2; v_gene: TRBV4-3; CDR3nt: TGCGCCAGCAGCCAAGATCTAGCGGGGGGGTTCGGGGAGCTGTTTTTT; CDR3aa: CASSQDLAGGFGELFF
abundance: NA; j_gene: TRBJ1-1; d_gene: NA; v_gene: TRBV7-2; CDR3nt: TGTGCCAGCAGAACAAGCAAGGGGGGAGGCACTGAAGCTTTCTTT; CDR3aa: CASRTSKGGGTEAFF
abundance: NA; j_gene: TRBJ1-1; d_gene: NA; v_gene: TRBV7-8; CDR3nt: TGTGCCAGCAGCTCCCCGGGCCTGGGGACTGAAGCTTTCTTT; CDR3aa: CASSSPGLGTEAFF
abundance: NA; j_gene: TRBJ2-1; d_gene: NA; v_gene: TRBV27; CDR3nt: TGTGCCAGCAGCTCCACCCGGGACGGAGGCTACAATGAGCAGTTCTTC; CDR3aa: CASSSTRDGGYNEQFF
abundance: NA; j_gene: TRBJ2-1; d_gene: NA; v_gene: TRBV7-8; CDR3nt: TGTGCCAGCAGCTTACGGCCGTACCGCAATGAGCAGTTCTTC; CDR3aa: CASSLRPYRNEQFF
abundance: NA; j_gene: TRBJ2-5; d_gene: NA; v_gene: TRBV7-2; CDR3nt: TGTGCCTCTACTAGGTTTGAAGCGCAGAAAAGGGAGACCCAGTACTTC; CDR3aa: CASTRFEAQKRETQYF
abundance: once; j_gene: TRBJ2-7; d_gene: NA; v_gene: TRBV20-1; CDR3nt: TGCAGTGCTAGACTACCAGGGAGAATGTTCTACGAGCAGTACTTC; CDR3aa: CSARLPGRMFYEQYF
abundance: NA; j_gene: TRBJ2-2; d_gene: NA; v_gene: TRBV6-7; CDR3nt: TGTGCCAGCAGTTACTCCCCTGAGGGACTTACAGCGAACACCGGGGAGCTGTTTTTT; CDR3aa: CASSYSPEGLTANTGELFF
abundance: NA; j_gene: TRBJ1-4; d_gene: NA; v_gene: TRBV7-2; CDR3nt: TGTGCCAGCAGCCCACGGCCCGATGAAAAACTGTTTTTT; CDR3aa: CASSPRPDEKLFF
abundance: few; j_gene: TRBJ2-6; d_gene: TRBD2; v_gene: TRBV15; CDR3nt: TGTGCCACCAGCAGAGATTCCGGGGGGGTTGGGGCCAACGTCCTGACTTTC; CDR3aa: CATSRDSGGVGANVLTF
abundance: NA; j_gene: TRBJ1-1; d_gene: NA; v_gene: TRBV29-1; CDR3nt: TGCAGCATCCGACAGTACACTGAAGCTTTCTTT; CDR3aa: CSIRQYTEAFF
abundance: NA; j_gene: TRBJ2-1; d_gene: NA; v_gene: TRBV4-3; CDR3nt: TGCGCCAGCAGCCAGGAAAGGGGGGCCCCTTCGTTCTTC; CDR3aa: CASSQERGAPSFF